This T cell receptor beta chain is drawn from a study of T cell responses to AZD1222 COVID-19 vaccine. General study results and limits: An increase in Spike-specific TCR breadth and depth was observed after two AZD1222 doses. Reportedly, nearly half of unique spike TCRs recognized epitopes outside B.1.351/B.1.1.7 mutations.

Clones were read by immunoSEQ multiplex PCR, and TCRdb kept only the in-frame ones, dropping some. Here the sample spans about 110,000 clones, roughly 87% being singletons. CDR3 length: 13 amino acids. The junction had 7 bases not matched to a gene; V was cut back by 5 bases and J by 7 bases. The V gene's germline CDR1 is SGHVS and CDR2 FQNEAQ. About this clone: Its specificity is unknown.

The receptor was derived from an adult in good health. The chain uses TRBV7-8 and TRBJ1-2; 7 bases agree with TRBD1. The sample was peripheral blood, taken on day 0 of AZD1222 vaccination. The CDR3 coding sequence is TGTGCCAGCAGCGCCCGACAGGGAAGTGGCTACACCTTC. Translated, it gives CASSARQGSGYTF.